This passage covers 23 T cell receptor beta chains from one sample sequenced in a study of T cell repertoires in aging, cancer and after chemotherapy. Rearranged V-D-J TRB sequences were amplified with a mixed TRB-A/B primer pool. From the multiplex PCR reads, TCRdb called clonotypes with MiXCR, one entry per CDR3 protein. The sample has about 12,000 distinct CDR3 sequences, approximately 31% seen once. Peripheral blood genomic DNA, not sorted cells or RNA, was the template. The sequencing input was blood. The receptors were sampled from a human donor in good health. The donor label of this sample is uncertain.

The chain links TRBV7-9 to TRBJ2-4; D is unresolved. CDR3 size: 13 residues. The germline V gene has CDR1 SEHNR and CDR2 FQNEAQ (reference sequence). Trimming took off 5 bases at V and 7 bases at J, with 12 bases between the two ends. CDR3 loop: CASSPSPQNIQYF. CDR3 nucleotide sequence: TGTGCCAGCAGCCCCAGCCCGCAGAACATTCAGTACTTC.

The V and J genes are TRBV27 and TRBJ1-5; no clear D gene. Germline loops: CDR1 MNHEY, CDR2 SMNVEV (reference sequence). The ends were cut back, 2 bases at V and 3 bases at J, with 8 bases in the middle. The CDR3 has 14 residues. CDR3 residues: CASSLTGYNQPQHF. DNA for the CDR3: TGTGCCAGCAGTTTAACCGGGTACAATCAGCCCCAGCATTTT.

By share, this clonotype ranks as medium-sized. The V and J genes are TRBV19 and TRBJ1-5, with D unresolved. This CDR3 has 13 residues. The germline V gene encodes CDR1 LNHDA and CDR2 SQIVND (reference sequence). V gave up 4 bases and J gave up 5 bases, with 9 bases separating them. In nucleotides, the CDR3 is TGTGCCAGTAGTAGAGAGCCCTATCAGCCCCAGCATTTT. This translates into CASSREPYQPQHF.

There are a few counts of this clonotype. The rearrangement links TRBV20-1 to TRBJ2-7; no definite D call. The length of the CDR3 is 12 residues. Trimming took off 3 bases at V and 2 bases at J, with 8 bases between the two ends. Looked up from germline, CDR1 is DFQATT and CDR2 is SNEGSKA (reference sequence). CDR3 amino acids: CSASPGPYEQYF. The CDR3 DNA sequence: TGCAGTGCTAGTCCCGGACCCTACGAGCAGTACTTC.

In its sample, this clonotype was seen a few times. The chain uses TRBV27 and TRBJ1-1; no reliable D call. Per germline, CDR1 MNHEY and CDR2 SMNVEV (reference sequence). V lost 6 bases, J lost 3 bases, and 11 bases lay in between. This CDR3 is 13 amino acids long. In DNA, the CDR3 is TGTGCCAGCAGCTTTGATAGAGACACTGAAGCTTTCTTT. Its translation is CASSFDRDTEAFF.

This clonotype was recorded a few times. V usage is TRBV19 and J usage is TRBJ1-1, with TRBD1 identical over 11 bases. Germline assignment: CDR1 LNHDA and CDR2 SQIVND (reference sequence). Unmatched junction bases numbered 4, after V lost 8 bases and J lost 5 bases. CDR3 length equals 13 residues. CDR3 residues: CASGQGAGTEAFF. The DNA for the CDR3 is TGTGCCAGTGGACAGGGGGCGGGGACTGAAGCTTTCTTT. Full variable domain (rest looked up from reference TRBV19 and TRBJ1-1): DGGITQSPKYLFRKEGQNVTLSCEQNLNHDAMYWYRQDPGQGLRLIYYSQIVNDFQKGDIAEGYSVSREKKESFPLTVTSAQKNPTAFYLCASGQGAGTEAFFGQGTRLTVV.

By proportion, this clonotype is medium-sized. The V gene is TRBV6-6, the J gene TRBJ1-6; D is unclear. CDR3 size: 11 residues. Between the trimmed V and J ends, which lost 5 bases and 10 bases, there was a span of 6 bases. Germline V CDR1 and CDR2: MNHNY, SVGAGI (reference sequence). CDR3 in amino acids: CASSPDSPLHF. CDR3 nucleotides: TGTGCCAGCAGTCCCGACTCACCCCTCCACTTT.

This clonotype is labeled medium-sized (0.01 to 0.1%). This CDR3 is CASSPGTVNTGELFF. In DNA, the CDR3 is TGTGCCAGCAGTCCCGGGACAGTAAACACCGGGGAGCTGTTTTTT. The rearrangement links TRBV6-1 to TRBJ2-2; TRBD1 agrees at 7 bases. The trim removed 5 bases at V and 2 bases at J, leaving 5 bases unmatched. The length of the CDR3 is 15 residues. Germline CDR1 and CDR2: MNHNS and SASEGT.

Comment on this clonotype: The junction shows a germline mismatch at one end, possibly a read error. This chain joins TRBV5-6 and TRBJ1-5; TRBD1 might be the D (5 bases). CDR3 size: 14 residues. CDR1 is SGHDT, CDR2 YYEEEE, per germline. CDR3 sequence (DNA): TGTGCCAGCAGCTGGGGTCGGGGGGACCAGCACCAGCATTTT. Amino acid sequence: CASSWGRGDQHQHF.

The CDR3 sequence is CASSPIRGDGYTF. The CDR3 DNA sequence: TGTGCCAGCAGTCCCATTCGGGGGGATGGCTACACCTTC. V usage is TRBV12-3 or TRBV12-4 and J usage is TRBJ1-2; D may be TRBD1 (5 bases). The CDR3 sequence is 13 residues long. Trimming pared 5 bases from V and 6 bases from J, leaving 13 bases between.

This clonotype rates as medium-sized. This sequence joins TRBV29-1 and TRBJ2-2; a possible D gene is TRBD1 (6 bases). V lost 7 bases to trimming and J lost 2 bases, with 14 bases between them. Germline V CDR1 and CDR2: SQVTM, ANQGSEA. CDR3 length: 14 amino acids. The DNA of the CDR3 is TGCAGCGCGTACTCAGGGGTTAACACCGGGGAGCTGTTTTTT. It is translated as CSAYSGVNTGELFF.

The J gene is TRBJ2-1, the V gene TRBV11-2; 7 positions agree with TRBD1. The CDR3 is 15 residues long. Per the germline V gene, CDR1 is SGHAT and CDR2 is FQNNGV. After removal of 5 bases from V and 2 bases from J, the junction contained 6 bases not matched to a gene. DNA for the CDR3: TGTGCCAGCAGCCGTGACAGGGCGGCCTACAATGAGCAGTTCTTC. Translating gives CASSRDRAAYNEQFF.

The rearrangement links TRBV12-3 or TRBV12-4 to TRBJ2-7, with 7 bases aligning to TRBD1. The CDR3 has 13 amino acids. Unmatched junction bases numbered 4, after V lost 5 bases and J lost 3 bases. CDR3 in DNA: TGTGCCAGCAGTCGGGGACAGAACTACGAGCAGTACTTC. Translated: CASSRGQNYEQYF.

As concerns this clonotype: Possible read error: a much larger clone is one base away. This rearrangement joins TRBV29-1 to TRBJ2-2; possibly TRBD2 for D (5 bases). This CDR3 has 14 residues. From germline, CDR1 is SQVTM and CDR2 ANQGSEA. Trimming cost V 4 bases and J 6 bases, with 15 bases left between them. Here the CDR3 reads CSVGEGGYAGELFF. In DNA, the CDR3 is TGCAGCGTTGGAGAGGGCGGTTATGCCGGGGAGCTGTTTTTT.

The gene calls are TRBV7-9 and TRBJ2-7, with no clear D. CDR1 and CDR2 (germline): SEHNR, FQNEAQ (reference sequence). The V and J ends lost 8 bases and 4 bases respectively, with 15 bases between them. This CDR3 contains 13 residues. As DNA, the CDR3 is TGTGCCAGCCAGCCAGTCGCAGTTTACGAGCAGTACTTC. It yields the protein CASQPVAVYEQYF.

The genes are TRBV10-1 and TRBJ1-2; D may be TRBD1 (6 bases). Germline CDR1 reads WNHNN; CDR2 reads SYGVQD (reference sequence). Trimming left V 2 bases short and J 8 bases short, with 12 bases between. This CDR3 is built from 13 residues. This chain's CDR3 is CASSEHRDDGYTF. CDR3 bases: TGCGCCAGCAGTGAGCACAGGGATGACGGCTACACCTTC.

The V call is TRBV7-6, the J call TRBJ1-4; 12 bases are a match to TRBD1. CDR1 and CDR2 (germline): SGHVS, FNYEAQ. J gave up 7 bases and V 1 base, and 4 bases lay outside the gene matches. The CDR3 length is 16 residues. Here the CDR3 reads CASSLGGQGAGEKLFF. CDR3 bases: TGTGCCAGCAGCTTAGGGGGACAGGGGGCCGGTGAAAAACTGTTTTTT.

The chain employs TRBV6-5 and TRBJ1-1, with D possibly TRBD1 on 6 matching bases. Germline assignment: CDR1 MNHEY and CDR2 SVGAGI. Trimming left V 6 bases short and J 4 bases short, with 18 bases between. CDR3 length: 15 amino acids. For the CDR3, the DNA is TGTGCCAGCAGATTCAGGACAGTGATGGGCACTGAAGCTTTCTTT. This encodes CASRFRTVMGTEAFF.

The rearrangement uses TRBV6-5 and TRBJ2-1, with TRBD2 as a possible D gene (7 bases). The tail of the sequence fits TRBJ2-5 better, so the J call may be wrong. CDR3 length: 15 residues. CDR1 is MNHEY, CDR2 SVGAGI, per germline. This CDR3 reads CASSLWGGAMETQYF. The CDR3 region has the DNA TGTGCCAGCAGTTTGTGGGGGGGGGCCATGGAGACCCAGTACTTC.

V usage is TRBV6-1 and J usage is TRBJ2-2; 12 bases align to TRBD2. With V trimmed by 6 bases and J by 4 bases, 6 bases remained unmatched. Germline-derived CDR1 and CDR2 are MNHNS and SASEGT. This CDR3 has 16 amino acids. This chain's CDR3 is CASSRVTSGGTGELFF. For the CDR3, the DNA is TGTGCCAGCAGCCGGGTGACTAGCGGGGGCACCGGGGAGCTGTTTTTT.

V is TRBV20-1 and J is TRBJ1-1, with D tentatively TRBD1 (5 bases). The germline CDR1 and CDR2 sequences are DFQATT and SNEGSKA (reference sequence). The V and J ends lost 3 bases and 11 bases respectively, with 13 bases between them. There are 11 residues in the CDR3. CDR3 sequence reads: CSASPTGGAFF. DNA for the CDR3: TGCAGTGCTAGTCCTACAGGTGGGGCTTTCTTT.

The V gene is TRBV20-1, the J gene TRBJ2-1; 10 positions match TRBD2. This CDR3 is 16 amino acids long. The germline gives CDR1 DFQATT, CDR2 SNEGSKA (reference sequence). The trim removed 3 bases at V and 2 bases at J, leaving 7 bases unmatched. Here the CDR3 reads CSARTHGTSAYNEQFF. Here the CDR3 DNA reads TGCAGTGCTAGGACCCACGGGACTAGCGCCTACAATGAGCAGTTCTTC.

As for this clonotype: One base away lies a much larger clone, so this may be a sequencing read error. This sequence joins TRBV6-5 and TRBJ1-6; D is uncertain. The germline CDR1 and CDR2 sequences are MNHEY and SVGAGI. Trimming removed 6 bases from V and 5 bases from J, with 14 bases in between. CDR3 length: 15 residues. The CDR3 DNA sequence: TGTGCCAGCAGACAGTTCGAGTCCCATAATTCACCCCTCCACTTT. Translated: CASRQFESHNSPLHF.